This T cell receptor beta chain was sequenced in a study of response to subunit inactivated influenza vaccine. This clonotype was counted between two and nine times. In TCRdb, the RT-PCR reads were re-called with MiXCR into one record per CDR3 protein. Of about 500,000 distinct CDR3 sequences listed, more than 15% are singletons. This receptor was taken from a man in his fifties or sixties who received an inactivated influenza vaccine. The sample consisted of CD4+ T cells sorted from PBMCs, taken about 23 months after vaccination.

The CDR3 DNA reads as TGTGCCAGCAGTCCCGAGGGACTAGCGGGAGGCATCAGCTCCTACAATGAGCAGTTCTTC. Translating gives CASSPEGLAGGISSYNEQFF. The rearrangement links TRBV27 to TRBJ2-1; TRBD2 agrees at 15 bases. Germline trimming cut 5 bases from V and 0 bases from J; bases unmatched to any gene: 11. This CDR3 is 20 amino acids long. Germline CDR1 and CDR2: MNHEY and SMNVEV (reference sequence).